Below are 27 T cell receptor beta chains sequenced from a single sample in a study of blood T cell repertoires in COVID-19 (dated by TCRdb to the early 2020s). The library was built by means of the immunoSEQ multiplex PCR assay. As stored in TCRdb, this immuneACCESS dataset retains in-frame rearrangements with V and J assigned. A fraction of the clones does not appear; measured against another copy, unresolved V genes explain less than half of the discrepancy, and the remainder lacks a known reason. This sample is represented by 150,000 to 200,000 clones; 70% to 90% of them were singletons. Around 6.1% of the sample lies in the top ten. Material: PBMCs or T cells enriched from blood (not recorded which). These receptors came from a man between 35 and 55 years old who had recovered from COVID-19.

The chain combines TRBV7-9 with TRBJ1-4, with TRBD1 identical over 9 bases. After removal of 5 bases from V and 10 bases from J, the junction contained 8 bases not matched to a gene. CDR3 length equals 14 residues. CDR1 SEHNR and CDR2 FQNEAQ come from the germline V gene (reference sequence). The CDR3 DNA is TGTGCCAGCAGCCCGGGGGACAGGGAGGGAAAACTGTTTTTT. This sequence encodes CASSPGDREGKLFF.

The chain links TRBV3-1 (or the pseudogene TRBV3-2) to TRBJ2-3; D call uncertain. From germline, CDR1 is LGHDT and CDR2 YNNKEL (reference sequence). Trimming took off 1 base at V and 0 bases at J, with 5 bases between the two ends. There are 14 residues in the CDR3. DNA for the CDR3: TGTGCCAGCAGCCAAGTTACTAGCACAGATACGCAGTATTTT. As protein: CASSQVTSTDTQYF.

The chain uses TRBV7-6 and TRBJ1-2; 7 positions match TRBD1. The CDR3 loop spans 15 amino acids. The J segment lost 6 bases and the V segment lost 6 bases, leaving 13 bases of the junction unmatched. CDR1 and CDR2 from the germline V gene are SGHVS and FNYEAQ. The CDR3 DNA reads as TGTGCCAGCAGTCCTAGGGGGCTGTATCTCGATGGCTACACCTTC. This codes for CASSPRGLYLDGYTF.

The chain carries TRBV19 and TRBJ1-5; D may be TRBD1 (5 bases). In germline, CDR1 is LNHDA, CDR2 SQIVND (reference sequence). The CDR3 contains 17 residues. V gave up 6 bases and J gave up 5 bases, with 23 bases separating them. The CDR3 here is CASRNPPRGGGDQPQHF. In DNA, the CDR3 is TGTGCCAGTAGAAACCCCCCGCGGGGCGGCGGGGATCAGCCCCAGCATTTT.

The J gene is TRBJ1-4, the V gene TRBV19; the D gene is possibly TRBD1 (5 bases). The CDR3 consists of 15 residues. From germline, CDR1 is LNHDA and CDR2 SQIVND (reference sequence). Between the trimmed V and J ends, which lost 4 bases and 0 bases, there was a span of 9 bases. Written as DNA, the CDR3 is TGTGCCAGTAGTAGTCCGGGGGCAACTAATGAAAAACTGTTTTTT. Translation: CASSSPGATNEKLFF.

The chain combines TRBV5-1 with TRBJ2-3, with 8 bases fitting TRBD2. Germline V CDR1 and CDR2: SGHRS, YFSETQ. This CDR3 is 15 amino acids long. Germline trimming cut 2 bases from V and 6 bases from J; bases unmatched to any gene: 8. The CDR3 DNA sequence: TGCGCCAGCAGCTTTTCCCCGGGGGGGGTGGATACGCAGTATTTT. Translated, it gives CASSFSPGGVDTQYF.

In its sample, this clone was seen once. The V gene is TRBV19, the J gene TRBJ2-5, with TRBD2 identical over 11 bases. V gave up 3 bases and J gave up 5 bases; unmatched junction bases: 11. Germline values: CDR1 LNHDA, CDR2 SQIVND (reference sequence). This CDR3 region has 17 residues. Here the CDR3 DNA reads TGTGCCAGTAGTATTTGGCTAGCGGGGGGCCAAGGGGAGACCCAGTACTTC. It specifies CASSIWLAGGQGETQYF.

The rearrangement uses TRBV5-1 and TRBJ2-7, with D maybe TRBD1 (6 bases). This CDR3 is 14 amino acids long. Germline CDR1 reads SGHRS; CDR2 reads YFSETQ. Between the trimmed V and J ends, which lost 0 bases and 5 bases, there was a span of 12 bases. The CDR3 is CASSLETGTNEQYF. Written as DNA, the CDR3 is TGCGCCAGCAGCTTGGAGACAGGAACGAACGAGCAGTACTTC.

This clone has only one observation. This rearrangement joins TRBV18 to TRBJ1-1, with 8 bases identical to TRBD1. Trimming took 3 bases from V and 4 from J; bases not matched to a gene: 10. The germline CDR1 and CDR2 sequences are KGHSH and LQKENI. This CDR3 has 16 residues. This CDR3 reads CASSPDRAPFGTEAFF. As DNA, the CDR3 is TGTGCCAGCTCACCGGACAGGGCACCCTTTGGCACTGAAGCTTTCTTT.

This clone was counted only a few times. V and J are TRBV6-5 and TRBJ2-2; D not resolved. The CDR3 has 14 residues. The V end was cut by 7 bases, the J end by 0 bases, with 9 bases between. The germline V gene has CDR1 MNHEY and CDR2 SVGAGI. The CDR3 nucleotides are TGTGCCAGCAATCCGGGTTCGAACACCGGGGAGCTGTTTTTT. Protein sequence: CASNPGSNTGELFF.

Ten or more counts support this clone. The chain recombines TRBV30 with TRBJ2-2, with 11 bases matching TRBD1. The junction had 3 bases not matched to a gene; V was cut back by 3 bases and J by 3 bases. CDR3 length: 15 amino acids. Germline V gene lookup returns CDR1 GTSNPN and CDR2 SVGIG (reference sequence). The CDR3 nucleotides read TGTGCCTGGAGGGACAGGGGGCTCTACACCGGGGAGCTGTTTTTT. This codes for CAWRDRGLYTGELFF.

CDR3 sequence reads: CASGALDGNTEAFF. The CDR3 bases are TGTGCCAGCGGGGCCCTAGACGGAAACACTGAAGCTTTCTTT. The rearrangement uses TRBV7-2 and TRBJ1-1; D might be TRBD1 (5 bases). The CDR3 length is 14 residues. Germline V gives CDR1 SGHTA, CDR2 FQGNSA. Trimming left V 8 bases short and J 2 bases short, with 15 bases between. Using reference TRBV7-2 and TRBJ1-1 for the parts outside the CDR3, the full variable domain is GAGVSQSPSNKVTEKGKDVELRCDPISGHTALYWYRQSLGQGLEFLIYFQGNSAPDKSGLPSDRFSAERTGGSVSTLTIQRTQQEDSAVYLCASGALDGNTEAFFGQGTRLTVV.

V and J are TRBV14 and TRBJ1-6; no clear D. Germline CDR1 and CDR2: SGHDN and FVKESK. Trimming removed 3 bases from V and 4 bases from J, with 4 bases in between. The CDR3 loop spans 13 amino acids. DNA for the CDR3: TGTGCCAGCAGCCATCGGTATAATTCACCCCTCCACTTT. Its protein product is CASSHRYNSPLHF. Full variable domain (rest looked up from reference TRBV14 and TRBJ1-6): EAGVTQFPSHSVIEKGQTVTLRCDPISGHDNLYWYRRVMGKEIKFLLHFVKESKQDESGMPNNRFLAERTGGTYSTLKVQPAELEDSGVYFCASSHRYNSPLHFGNGTRLTVT.

V usage is TRBV18 and J usage is TRBJ2-3; 10 nucleotides match TRBD2. Germline CDR1 reads KGHSH; CDR2 reads LQKENI. This CDR3 has 16 residues. V dropped 0 bases and J dropped 6; count of bases not matched to a gene: 6. CDR3 nucleotides: TGTGCCAGCTCACCACCCAGCGGGGGGGCAGCGGATACGCAGTATTTT. Amino acids: CASSPPSGGAADTQYF.

The chain couples TRBV5-1 to TRBJ1-2; TRBD1 matches 9 bases. Germline trimming cut 0 bases from V and 5 bases from J; bases unmatched to any gene: 5. The CDR3 is 15 amino acids. Germline CDR1 reads SGHRS; CDR2 reads YFSETQ. DNA of the CDR3: TGCGCCAGCAGCTTGGATACCGGGACAGGGTATGGCTACACCTTC. Protein product: CASSLDTGTGYGYTF. The entire variable domain, with the rest obtained from reference TRBV5-1 and TRBJ1-2, is as follows: KAGVTQTPRYLIKTRGQQVTLSCSPISGHRSVSWYQQTPGQGLQFLFEYFSETQRNKGNFPGRFSGRQFSNSRSEMNVSTLELGDSALYLCASSLDTGTGYGYTFGSGTRLTVV.

J is TRBJ1-3 and V is TRBV6-5; D is possibly TRBD1 (5 bases). Germline-derived CDR1 and CDR2 are MNHEY and SVGAGI. CDR3 length equals 16 residues. The V gene lost 2 bases and the J gene lost 0 bases, with 11 bases spanning the gap. CDR3 DNA sequence: TGTGCCAGCAGTTACGCCAGGGCTGGCTCTGGAAACACCATATATTTT. This sequence encodes CASSYARAGSGNTIYF.

This chain connects TRBV27 to TRBJ1-3, with a possible D match to TRBD1 (5 bases). This CDR3 has 15 residues. V lost 4 bases and J 3 bases, leaving 13 bases between the germline ends. Germline lookup yields CDR1 MNHEY and CDR2 SMNVEV (reference sequence). The CDR3 coding sequence is TGTGCCAGCAGTTCCAACAACGGACATGGAAACACCATATATTTT. It is translated as CASSSNNGHGNTIYF.

This chain links TRBV20-1 with TRBJ1-2, with 8 bases fitting TRBD1. V lost 6 bases to trimming and J lost 8 bases; unmatched junction nucleotides: 5. This CDR3 spans 11 amino acids. Germline V gene lookup returns CDR1 DFQATT and CDR2 SNEGSKA (reference sequence). CDR3 sequence reads: CSAEDRDGYTF. The CDR3 coding sequence is TGCAGTGCGGAGGACAGGGACGGCTACACCTTC.

The genes are TRBV24-1 and TRBJ2-1; 8 bases map to TRBD1. With 4 bases clipped from V and 7 bases from J, the junction kept 14 bases outside the gene matches. The CDR3 loop spans 17 amino acids. Germline values: CDR1 KGHDR, CDR2 SFDVKD. The CDR3 reads CATSDGQGQGAGNEQFF. The CDR3, as DNA: TGTGCCACCAGTGACGGGCAGGGGCAGGGGGCAGGTAATGAGCAGTTCTTC.

This chain uses TRBV5-1 with TRBJ2-5; TRBD2 matches 13 bases. Per the germline V gene, CDR1 is SGHRS and CDR2 is YFSETQ. The trim removed 3 bases at V and 5 bases at J, leaving 16 bases unmatched. The CDR3 is 19 residues long. The CDR3 DNA reads TGCGCCAGCAGCTATTCTCTCGCAGGACTAGCGGGGGACAAGGAGACCCAGTACTTC. Translation gives CASSYSLAGLAGDKETQYF.

The V and J genes are TRBV5-1 and TRBJ2-2; D may be TRBD2 (6 bases). The V and J ends lost 4 bases and 6 bases respectively, with 16 bases between them. The CDR3 consists of 15 residues. CDR1 SGHRS and CDR2 YFSETQ come from the germline V gene. CDR3 sequence: CASSITLRGSGELFF. CDR3 bases: TGCGCCAGCAGCATTACGTTACGGGGGTCCGGGGAGCTGTTTTTT.

This sequence joins TRBV10-3 and TRBJ2-1; D gene ambiguous. Germline CDR1 and CDR2: ENHRY and SYGVKD. The CDR3 length is 13 residues. Between the trimmed V and J ends, which lost 6 bases and 7 bases, there was a span of 13 bases. The CDR3 region has the DNA TGTGCCATCAGGCCTTGGGCAGAGAATGAGCAGTTCTTC. This codes for CAIRPWAENEQFF.

The chain links TRBV14 to TRBJ1-2; no firm D call. Trimming left V 1 base short and J 8 bases short, with 8 bases between. The CDR3 length is 12 residues. From germline, CDR1 is SGHDN and CDR2 FVKESK. The CDR3 DNA reads as TGTGCCAGCAGCCAAGCTAGGAGCGGCTACACCTTC. Translating gives CASSQARSGYTF.

CDR3 loop: CASSQDSTGRNTEAFF. CDR3 sequence (DNA): TGTGCCAGCAGCCAAGATAGTACGGGAAGGAACACTGAAGCTTTCTTT. The chain has TRBV3-1 (or the pseudogene TRBV3-2) and TRBJ1-1; D remains unclear. The CDR3 contains 16 residues. Trimming stripped 0 bases from V and 1 base from J, with 12 bases between. CDR1 is LGHDT, CDR2 YNNKEL, per germline (reference sequence).

The gene calls are TRBV9 and TRBJ1-1; D is undetermined. Per the germline V gene, CDR1 is SGDLS and CDR2 is YYNGEE. Trimming cost V 0 bases and J 5 bases, with 8 bases left between them. The CDR3 covers 13 residues. The CDR3 DNA reads TGTGCCAGCAGCGTAGAGGGAGGGACTGAAGCTTTCTTT. Amino acid sequence: CASSVEGGTEAFF.

This chain connects TRBV6-5 to TRBJ2-3, with a tentative D call TRBD2 (5 bases). Trimming left V 0 bases short and J 1 base short, with 11 bases between. Looked up from germline, CDR1 is MNHEY and CDR2 is SVGAGI. The CDR3 length is 16 residues. CDR3 sequence (DNA): TGTGCCAGCAGTTACTCAGACGAGAGGGGCACAGATACGCAGTATTTT. Translating it yields CASSYSDERGTDTQYF.

J is TRBJ1-6 and V is TRBV3-1 (or the pseudogene TRBV3-2); TRBD1 aligns across 11 bases. Trimming took 3 bases from V and 10 from J; bases not matched to a gene: 8. The CDR3 has 16 amino acids. The germline CDR1 and CDR2 sequences are LGHDT and YNNKEL (reference sequence). Here the CDR3 DNA reads TGTGCCAGCAGCCAGAGTGGGACAGGGGGAAAATCACCCCTCCACTTT. Its translation: CASSQSGTGGKSPLHF.